This T cell receptor beta chain was sequenced for a study of T-cell memory formation after mild COVID-19. Study-wide points: A second wave expanding day 15 to 37 was CD4+-biased; contracting clones were balanced. The study detected some responding clones in pre-infection memory, suggesting cross-reactive memory joined.

Germline V gene sequence: CDR1 SGHRS, CDR2 YFSETQ. V shed 2 bases and J shed 4 bases, with 7 bases lying between them. The CDR3 runs to 13 residues. From 5'RACE with constant-segment primers came TCR alpha and TCR beta cDNA libraries that carried sample barcodes and UMIs. Using its own MiXCR run on the 5' RACE reads, TCRdb lists one record per CDR3 protein. Counted here are about 360,000 distinct CDR3 sequences, about an eighth occurring once; the ten biggest clones make up over 20%. Concerning this clonotype: No antigen is known for it.

This receptor was taken from a man aged 18 to 30 who had mild COVID-19 (a few samples of this study predate the infection). Cell type and time point are not known. V and J are TRBV5-1 and TRBJ2-1, with D unresolved. Sequencing input: PBMCs or a T cell subset sorted from them (not recorded which). DNA for the CDR3: TGCGCCAGCAGCTTACCCCCGTACAATGAGCAGTTCTTC. It is translated as CASSLPPYNEQFF.